This T cell receptor beta chain was sequenced for a study of T cells in Graves' hyperthyroidism and ophthalmopathy. Disease duration under 2 months; hyperthyroidism patients were aged 18 to 65. RNA transcripts yielded amplified TCR beta CDR3 regions. First-round RT-PCR with HTBI primers amplified the TCR CDR3 region. TCRdb used MiXCR to reprocess the multiplex PCR reads, holding one entry per CDR3 protein. The sample carries hundreds of thousands of distinct CDR3 sequences, just under 15% recorded once. Trimming removed 3 bases at V and 5 bases at J, with 16 bases between. The germline V gene encodes CDR1 SEHNR and CDR2 FQNEAQ (reference sequence). The CDR3 runs 15 residues.

The TCR comes from a woman in her thirties with Graves' hyperthyroidism. The genes are TRBV7-9 and TRBJ1-1; D remains ambiguous. The sample taken for sequencing was blood. Here the CDR3 DNA reads TGTGCCAGCAGCTTCGGCCCCACATGGGGTACTGAAGCTTTCTTT. Its translation is CASSFGPTWGTEAFF.